This T cell receptor beta chain was captured by sequencing in a study of PD-L1 blockade in urothelial cancer. Assay: immunoSEQ multiplex PCR; the TCRdb copy retains only in-frame clones and omits some. This table has about 35,000 clones, roughly 82% appearing once. Specified time point: pretreatment peripheral blood. Germline CDR1 is ENHRY and CDR2 is SYGVKD. This CDR3 spans 18 amino acids. V gave up 2 bases and J gave up 1 base, with 20 bases separating them. This clonotype originated in a man aged 55 to 70 with urothelial cancer. The sample consisted of PBMCs, taken around atezolizumab (anti-PD-L1) treatment. The chain couples TRBV10-3 to TRBJ1-1, with unresolved D. This chain's CDR3 is CAISEGSLGLVRNTEAFF. The CDR3 DNA reads as TGTGCCATCAGTGAGGGGTCGCTGGGCCTCGTCAGGAACACTGAAGCTTTCTTT.